A selection of T cell receptor beta chains follows, all from one sample in a study of read filtering for tumor transcriptome and immune sequencing. TCRdb reanalysed the reads using MiXCR and keeps one entry per CDR3 protein. The data hold under 150,000 distinct CDR3 sequences, with roughly 13% observed a single time. Specimen: a population of CD138-negative cells sorted from bone marrow. The receptor set was obtained from a donor at least 40 years old with multiple myeloma. Both conserved end residues are part of each CDR3. A D gene is named only where the DNA matches it firmly. Clone size is not always given. Where it is, it says once, few, many or a class for expanded clones.

j_call v_call d_call clone_size cdr3_nt cdr3_aa
TRBJ1-5 TRBV18 . . TGTGCCAGCTCCATCGCTGACACGTATCGGCCCCAACATTTT CASSIADTYRPQHF
TRBJ1-1 TRBV4-1 TRBD1 many TGCGCCAGCAGCCAAGCGACAGGGGCTGAAGCTTTCTTT CASSQATGAEAFF
TRBJ2-5 TRBV19 . many TGTGCCAGTAGTATTGACCCTGGGGAGACCCAGTACTTC CASSIDPGETQYF
TRBJ2-7 TRBV13 TRBD1 many TGTGCCAGCAGCTCCACCTGGGACAGCCCCTACGAGCAGTACTTC CASSSTWDSPYEQYF
TRBJ2-2 TRBV4-3 TRBD2 many TGCGCCAGCAGCCCCTCTACTAGCGGGGTCACCGGGGAGCTGTTTTTT CASSPSTSGVTGELFF
TRBJ2-3 TRBV29-1 TRBD2 many TGCAGCGTTGAGGGGGCCCGGCGGGAGGTAGATACGCAGTATTTT CSVEGARREVDTQYF
TRBJ2-4 TRBV4-1 . many TGCGCCAGCAGCCCCGGGACCCTCTTTCGGGAGTCCAAAAACATTCAGTACTTC CASSPGTLFRESKNIQYF
TRBJ2-7 TRBV7-6 TRBD2 many TGTGCCAGCAGCCCCTTCGAGGGAGGGCCTTACGAGCAGTACTTC CASSPFEGGPYEQYF
TRBJ1-2 TRBV14 . many TGTGCCAGCAGCCAAGATCCCATTGCCAACCCCCTTAACTATGGCTACACCTTC CASSQDPIANPLNYGYTF
TRBJ2-7 TRBV20-1 TRBD2 many TGCAGTGCTAGAGGGACTAGCGGGAGCGAGCAGTACTTC CSARGTSGSEQYF